Here is one TCR beta chain with its context. The data were taken from a study of blood T cell repertoires in COVID-19. Whole-study context: Sites across the United States, Italy and Spain contributed samples from acute and convalescent COVID-19. T cells, B-cell-depleted T cells, or PBMCs supplied cDNA or gDNA.

In the original analysis: For nucleated cells, counts were estimated from reference gene primer amplification. The method was immunoSEQ multiplex PCR; TCRdb's version includes in-frame clones alone and lacks a portion of them. V, J and clone size are taken as reported in that table, and D and trimming were inferred from the DNA itself. The repertoire holds about 270,000 clones, with about 85% as singletons. Unmatched junction bases numbered 6, after V lost 1 base and J lost 4 bases. Germline loops: CDR1 SGHDT, CDR2 YYEEEE. The CDR3 has 16 amino acids. The sequence came from a human donor in a cohort sampled during active COVID-19. The sequencing input was peripheral blood. The V gene is TRBV5-6, the J gene TRBJ2-2; 8 bases agree with TRBD2. The CDR3 DNA reads as TGTGCCAGCAGCTTGCCGCGGGAGGAAATCACCGGGGAGCTGTTTTTT. Amino acid sequence: CASSLPREEITGELFF. Full variable domain (remainder filled in from reference TRBV5-6 and TRBJ2-2): DAGVTQSPTHLIKTRGQQVTLRCSPKSGHDTVSWYQQALGQGPQFIFQYYEEEERQRGNFPDRFSGHQFPNYSSELNVNALLLGDSALYLCASSLPREEITGELFFGEGSRLTVL.